This is a list of T cell receptor beta chains from one sample in a study of OX40 agonist ivuxolimab in advanced cancers. Sequencing used immunoSEQ multiplex PCR; TCRdb keeps in-frame clones, though not all of them. The repertoire includes 45,000 to 55,000 clones, less than 85% of them detected once, and more than 0.95% sits in the top ten. The sample consisted of CD4+ or CD8+ T cells sorted from blood, taken in a trial of the OX40 agonist ivuxolimab. All receptors come from an adult with an advanced solid tumor such as melanoma, head and neck, liver or kidney cancer. The CDR3 runs from the conserved cysteine through the conserved F or W. Fields, in order: V gene, clone size, J gene, D gene, CDR3 length, CDR3 protein, CDR3 DNA. A D gene is named only where the DNA matches it firmly. Only part of the rows carry a size: once, few, many, or a class if the clone is expanded.

TRBV5-6	few	TRBJ2-7	TRBD2	18	CASSLAGGALLAGGEQYF	TGTGCCAGCAGCTTGGCCGGGGGGGCCCTACTAGCGGGAGGCGAGCAGTACTTC
TRBV9	.	TRBJ2-1	.	13	CASSVEGYNEQFF	TGTGCCAGCAGCGTAGAAGGTTACAATGAGCAGTTCTTC
TRBV5-4	.	TRBJ2-7	.	12	CASSKNREGQYF	TGTGCCAGCAGCAAAAACAGGGAAGGGCAGTACTTC
TRBV11-2	.	TRBJ2-4	.	15	CASSPRTLAKNIQYF	TGTGCCAGCAGCCCTAGGACGCTAGCCAAAAACATTCAGTACTTC
TRBV11-2	.	TRBJ1-3	TRBD1	15	CASSPMTGLGNTIYF	TGTGCCAGCAGCCCAATGACAGGGTTAGGAAACACCATATATTTT
TRBV18	few	TRBJ2-2	TRBD2	17	CASSPLAGGSNTGELFF	TGTGCCAGCTCACCACTGGCGGGAGGGTCGAACACCGGGGAGCTGTTTTTT
TRBV11-3	.	TRBJ1-3	.	15	CASSSDSRPGNTIYF	TGTGCCAGCAGCTCCGACAGTAGGCCTGGAAACACCATATATTTT
TRBV7-2	.	TRBJ2-6	.	15	CASSLRAGGANVLTF	TGTGCCAGCAGCTTAAGAGCAGGTGGGGCCAACGTCCTGACTTTC
TRBV5-8	.	TRBJ2-2	TRBD2	14	CASSYGGITGELFF	TGTGCCAGCTCTTACGGGGGGATCACCGGGGAGCTGTTTTTT
TRBV9	.	TRBJ2-1	.	15	CASSVTGSSYNEQFF	TGTGCCAGCAGCGTAACAGGGAGCTCCTACAATGAGCAGTTCTTC
TRBV5-5	.	TRBJ2-7	TRBD1	15	CASSSLTGEAYEQYF	TGTGCCAGCAGCTCGCTGACAGGGGAAGCCTACGAGCAGTACTTC
TRBV28	.	TRBJ1-5	.	12	CASTTRRKPQHF	TGTGCCAGCACTACCCGGCGGAAGCCCCAGCATTTT
TRBV4-3	.	TRBJ2-2	.	15	CASSQETGRTGELFF	TGCGCCAGCAGCCAAGAAACAGGCCGAACCGGGGAGCTGTTTTTT
TRBV11-2	.	TRBJ2-3	TRBD2	16	CASSPWGGRAPDTQYF	TGTGCCAGCAGCCCCTGGGGCGGGAGGGCCCCCGATACGCAGTATTTT
TRBV7-9	few	TRBJ1-2	.	12	CASSFVNYGYTF	TGTGCCAGCAGCTTCGTTAACTATGGCTACACCTTC
TRBV30	.	TRBJ1-1	.	13	CACSWGSNTEAFF	TGTGCCTGCTCGTGGGGTTCGAACACTGAAGCTTTCTTT
TRBV29-1	.	TRBJ2-1	.	12	CSVGFVVNEQFF	TGCAGCGTTGGTTTCGTCGTGAATGAGCAGTTCTTC
TRBV6-5	.	TRBJ1-3	.	13	CASRDTAGNTIYF	TGTGCCAGTCGGGACACGGCTGGAAACACCATATATTTT
TRBV30	few	TRBJ1-6	TRBD1	18	CAWSKRSWDSKYNSPLHF	TGTGCCTGGAGTAAACGGAGTTGGGACAGCAAGTATAATTCACCCCTCCACTTT
TRBV2	.	TRBJ2-3	.	14	CASRLAGVRDTQYF	TGTGCCAGCCGGCTGGCAGGGGTCAGAGATACGCAGTATTTT
TRBV7-9	.	TRBJ1-2	TRBD1	14	CASSFGQGDYGYTF	TGTGCCAGCAGCTTCGGACAGGGGGACTATGGCTACACCTTC
TRBV28	.	TRBJ1-2	.	14	CASRPPGGGTGYTF	TGTGCCAGCAGACCCCCGGGAGGGGGGACCGGCTACACCTTC
TRBV18	.	TRBJ2-2	.	12	CASSPRSGELFF	TGTGCCAGCTCACCACGTTCCGGGGAGCTGTTTTTT
TRBV28	medium-sized	TRBJ1-5	TRBD1	15	CASSPSQGRGQPQHF	TGTGCCAGCAGTCCTTCACAGGGGAGAGGTCAGCCCCAGCATTTT
TRBV7-8	.	TRBJ2-7	TRBD2	17	CASSHSSGGAQPYEQYF	TGTGCCAGCAGCCACTCCAGCGGGGGGGCTCAACCCTACGAGCAGTACTTC
TRBV7-9	.	TRBJ2-5	.	14	CASSLAGPRETQYF	TGTGCCAGCAGCTTAGCGGGCCCCCGGGAGACCCAGTACTTC
TRBV6-1	.	TRBJ1-5	.	14	CASSEVRGNQPQHF	TGTGCCAGCAGTGAAGTTCGGGGAAATCAGCCCCAGCATTTT
TRBV28	once	TRBJ1-6	TRBD1	18	CASSLPVGTGVRNSPLHF	TGTGCCAGCAGCCTCCCCGTGGGGACAGGGGTCCGGAATTCACCCCTCCACTTT
TRBV10-3	.	TRBJ1-1	TRBD1	13	CAIEAGTGGEAFF	TGTGCCATTGAAGCCGGGACAGGCGGTGAAGCTTTCTTT
TRBV7-9	.	TRBJ2-3	.	15	CASSLATSSTDTQYF	TGTGCCAGCAGCTTAGCTACATCCAGCACAGATACGCAGTATTTT
TRBV7-9	.	TRBJ2-1	.	19	CASSPGPGGVTQIYNEQFF	TGTGCCAGCAGCCCAGGGCCGGGCGGTGTGACCCAGATCTACAATGAGCAGTTCTTC
TRBV5-1	once	TRBJ1-4	TRBD1	15	CASSLFRGRDEKLFF	TGCGCCAGCAGCTTGTTTAGGGGGCGGGATGAAAAACTGTTTTTT
TRBV7-8	.	TRBJ2-1	.	16	CASSPRVRGSYNEQFF	TGTGCCAGCAGCCCCCGAGTCCGGGGCTCCTACAATGAGCAGTTCTTC
TRBV5-1	.	TRBJ2-7	TRBD2	16	CASSSERLAGLGEQYF	TGCGCCAGCAGCTCTGAGAGACTAGCGGGTCTAGGGGAGCAGTACTTC
TRBV5-1	.	TRBJ2-5	TRBD1	14	CASSFRGPTETQYF	TGCGCCAGCAGCTTCAGGGGGCCCACAGAGACCCAGTACTTC
TRBV28	.	TRBJ2-1	.	18	CASSLVADGGLVYNEQFF	TGTGCCAGCAGTTTAGTAGCAGACGGGGGGCTAGTTTACAATGAGCAGTTCTTC
TRBV7-2	.	TRBJ2-7	TRBD2	18	CASSLLSRLAGGPYEQYF	TGTGCCAGCAGCTTACTTTCGCGTCTAGCGGGAGGGCCCTACGAGCAGTACTTC
TRBV5-4	.	TRBJ1-2	.	14	CASSLPTGNYGYTF	TGTGCCAGCAGCTTGCCTACAGGAAACTATGGCTACACCTTC
TRBV18	.	TRBJ1-5	.	13	CASFASSNQPQHF	TGTGCCAGCTTCGCAAGCAGCAATCAGCCCCAGCATTTT
TRBV7-2	.	TRBJ2-2	.	13	CASSYTVSGELFF	TGTGCCAGCAGCTACACAGTGTCAGGGGAGCTGTTTTTT
TRBV16	.	TRBJ1-1	.	13	CASSGGRGGEAFF	TGTGCCAGCAGCGGAGGAAGGGGGGGTGAAGCTTTCTTT
TRBV7-8	.	TRBJ2-7	TRBD2	19	CASSLARGTSGRAKYEQYF	TGTGCCAGCAGCTTAGCCCGCGGGACTAGCGGGAGGGCCAAGTACGAGCAGTACTTC
TRBV2	.	TRBJ2-3	.	14	CASSVEGAMDTQYF	TGTGCCAGCAGTGTTGAGGGCGCGATGGATACGCAGTATTTT
TRBV27	.	TRBJ2-2	TRBD2	16	CASSLLAGGPTGELFF	TGTGCCAGCAGTTTACTAGCGGGGGGGCCCACCGGGGAGCTGTTTTTT
TRBV27	once	TRBJ1-2	TRBD1	16	CASSFWPGQGVYGYTF	TGTGCCAGCAGTTTTTGGCCGGGACAGGGGGTATATGGCTACACCTTC
TRBV7-3	.	TRBJ2-3	.	15	CASSERAPQRDTQYF	TGTGCCAGCAGCGAACGCGCGCCACAGAGGGATACGCAGTATTTT
TRBV11-3	.	TRBJ1-3	.	16	CASSLAHGESGNTIYF	TGTGCCAGCAGCTTAGCCCACGGTGAATCTGGAAACACCATATATTTT
TRBV7-2	.	TRBJ1-3	.	17	CASSLEQGGPSGNTIYF	TGTGCCAGCAGCTTAGAACAGGGAGGTCCCTCTGGAAACACCATATATTTT
TRBV6-6	.	TRBJ2-3	.	15	CASTSDNKRTDTQYF	TGTGCCAGCACTAGCGACAATAAGCGCACAGATACGCAGTATTTT
TRBV5-6	.	TRBJ2-5	.	15	CASSLETGNTETQYF	TGTGCCAGCAGCTTGGAGACAGGAAATACGGAGACCCAGTACTTC
TRBV5-1	.	TRBJ2-2	.	15	CASSLGTTYTGELFF	TGCGCCAGCAGCTTGGGGACTACCTACACCGGGGAGCTGTTTTTT
TRBV29-1	.	TRBJ2-3	TRBD2	14	CSVAERGTTDTQYF	TGCAGCGTTGCTGAGCGGGGGACCACAGATACGCAGTATTTT
TRBV2	.	TRBJ2-3	.	15	CASNGRVGHTDTQYF	TGTGCCAGCAATGGGAGAGTCGGGCACACAGATACGCAGTATTTT
TRBV2	.	TRBJ2-3	TRBD2	15	CASKKLAGSTDTQYF	TGTGCCAGCAAGAAACTAGCGGGGAGCACAGATACGCAGTATTTT